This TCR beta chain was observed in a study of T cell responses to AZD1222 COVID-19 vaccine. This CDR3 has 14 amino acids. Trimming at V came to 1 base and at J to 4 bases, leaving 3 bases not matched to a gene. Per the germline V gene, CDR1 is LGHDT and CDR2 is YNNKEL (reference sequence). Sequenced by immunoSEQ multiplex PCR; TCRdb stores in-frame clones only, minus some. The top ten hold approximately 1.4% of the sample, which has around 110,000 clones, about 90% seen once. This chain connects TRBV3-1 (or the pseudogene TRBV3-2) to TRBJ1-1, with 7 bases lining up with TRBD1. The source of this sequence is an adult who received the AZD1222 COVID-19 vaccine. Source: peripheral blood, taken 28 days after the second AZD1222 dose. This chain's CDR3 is CASSQVRGRTEAFF. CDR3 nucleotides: TGTGCCAGCAGCCAAGTGAGGGGGCGCACTGAAGCTTTCTTT.